These 18 T cell receptor beta chains originate from one sample sequenced in a study of T cells after yellow fever vaccination. Using its own MiXCR run on the 5' RACE reads, TCRdb lists one record per CDR3 protein. The data show some 160,000 distinct CDR3 sequences, over 7% seen once. The sample was CD8+ T cells sorted from PBMCs, taken 45 days after the yellow fever booster vaccination. These receptors all stem from a man aged 18-30 years who received the YFV17D yellow fever vaccine.

This clonotype was detected only a few times. The rearrangement joins TRBV4-1 to TRBJ1-5, with TRBD1 matching 10 bases. The germline V gene encodes CDR1 MGHRA and CDR2 YSYEKL. This CDR3 spans 18 amino acids. The junction had 17 bases not matched to a gene; V was cut back by 5 bases and J by 7 bases. The CDR3 DNA sequence: TGCGCCAGCAGCACCCGGGTGACAGGGACAGGGGCGCGACAGCCCCAGCATTTT. It encodes CASSTRVTGTGARQPQHF.

The table lists this clonotype with a few counts. The V gene is TRBV30, the J gene TRBJ2-7; no clear D. This CDR3 spans 12 amino acids. Germline V CDR1 and CDR2: GTSNPN, SVGIG (reference sequence). V dropped 5 bases and J dropped 0 bases, with 8 bases sitting between them. CDR3 amino acids: CAWGISSYEQYF. In DNA form, the CDR3 reads TGTGCCTGGGGGATATCCTCCTACGAGCAGTACTTC.

The V and J genes are TRBV4-2 and TRBJ2-1; either TRBD1 or TRBD2 may supply D (5 bases each). CDR3 length: 17 residues. Germline CDR1 and CDR2: LGHNA and YNFKEQ. V was pared by 4 bases and J by 6 bases, with 22 bases between. The CDR3 sequence is CASSPPRVGDPVNEQFF. DNA for the CDR3: TGTGCCAGCAGCCCCCCGAGGGTGGGGGATCCGGTCAATGAGCAGTTCTTC.

This clonotype appeared a few times. V gene TRBV6-2 or TRBV6-3 combines with J gene TRBJ2-1; possible D gene TRBD1, 6 bases. The germline gives CDR1 MNHEY, CDR2 SVGEGT. The CDR3 is made up of 12 amino acids. Trimming took 6 bases from V and 5 from J, leaving 8 bases between them. The CDR3 nucleotides are TGTGCCAGCAGCCGGACAGACAATGAGCAGTTCTTC. It codes for CASSRTDNEQFF.

The V and J genes are TRBV2 and TRBJ2-2; 8 bases are a match to TRBD1. Germline-derived CDR1 and CDR2 are SNHLY and FYNNEI. The CDR3 has 16 amino acids. Trimming cost V 3 bases and J 6 bases; bases outside gene matches: 9. For the CDR3, the DNA is TGTGCCAGCAGTGAGAGGGCAGGGGGCGCAGCCGGGGAGCTGTTTTTT. Translating gives CASSERAGGAAGELFF. The variable domain in full, completed from reference TRBV2 and TRBJ2-2, reads EPEVTQTPSHQVTQMGQEVILRCVPISNHLYFYWYRQILGQKVEFLVSFYNNEISEKSEIFDDQFSVERPDGSNFTLKIRSTKLEDSAMYFCASSERAGGAAGELFFGEGSRLTVL.

In this sample, this clonotype turned up a few times. V usage is TRBV12-3 or TRBV12-4 and J usage is TRBJ2-3; 8 positions match TRBD1. The CDR3 is 14 amino acids. V lost 8 bases and J lost 2; bases outside the gene matches: 6. The CDR3 DNA follows: TGTGCCAGCGGACAGGGCCACTACACAGATACGCAGTATTTT. It yields the protein CASGQGHYTDTQYF.

The chain employs TRBV6-2 or TRBV6-3 and TRBJ2-1; a weak D match, TRBD2 (6 bases). The CDR3 extends over 13 amino acids. From germline, CDR1 is MNHEY and CDR2 SVGEGT. Trimming removed 3 bases from V and 9 bases from J, with 12 bases in between. The CDR3 nucleotides read TGTGCCAGCAGTTATTCGGGGACTGCTGAGCAGTTCTTC. It translates to CASSYSGTAEQFF.

This clonotype was found a few times. The rearrangement joins TRBV6-5 to TRBJ2-3; D remains ambiguous. Looked up from germline, CDR1 is MNHEY and CDR2 is SVGAGI. The CDR3 covers 12 residues. V lost 8 bases, J lost 2 bases, and 8 bases lay in between. The CDR3 nucleotides are TGTGCCAGCCTTTCTGCCACAGATACGCAGTATTTT. Its translation: CASLSATDTQYF.

This clonotype was observed a handful of times. The CDR3 is CASSFYRGMELSYEQYF. The CDR3 region has the DNA TGCGCCAGCAGCTTTTACAGGGGAATGGAGTTATCCTACGAGCAGTACTTC. The V gene is TRBV5-1, the J gene TRBJ2-7, with 7 bases identical to TRBD1. The CDR3 contains 17 residues. Germline V CDR1 and CDR2: SGHRS, YFSETQ. V was pared by 2 bases and J by 1 base, with 12 bases of the junction left unmatched.

The rearrangement links TRBV4-1 to TRBJ2-3; 7 positions match TRBD2. CDR3 length: 17 residues. Trimming cost V 0 bases and J 0 bases; bases outside gene matches: 6. Germline V gives CDR1 MGHRA, CDR2 YSYEKL. This CDR3 is CASSQDPGGESTDTQYF. The CDR3 nucleotides are TGCGCCAGCAGCCAAGATCCGGGGGGTGAGAGCACAGATACGCAGTATTTT.

This chain connects TRBV7-8 to TRBJ2-4; 7 bases match TRBD2. This CDR3 has 15 residues. CDR1 is SGHVS, CDR2 FQNEAQ, per germline. J gave up 1 base and V 4 bases, and 4 bases lay outside the gene matches. The CDR3 DNA reads TGTGCCAGCAGCTCCATTAGCGGGGCCAAAAACATTCAGTACTTC. Its translation is CASSSISGAKNIQYF. The entire variable domain, with the rest obtained from reference TRBV7-8 and TRBJ2-4, is as follows: GAGVSQSPRYKVAKRGQDVALRCDPISGHVSLFWYQQALGQGPEFLTYFQNEAQLDKSGLPSDRFFAERPEGSVSTLKIQRTQQEDSAVYLCASSSISGAKNIQYFGAGTRLSVL.

This chain uses TRBV6-2 or TRBV6-3 with TRBJ1-2; tentatively, D is TRBD1 (6 bases). CDR1 is MNHEY, CDR2 SVGEGT, per germline. V was clipped by 2 bases and J by 3 bases, with 19 bases between them. The CDR3 is 17 residues long. CDR3 in amino acids: CASSYPGGAGPHYGYTF. The CDR3 DNA sequence: TGTGCCAGCAGTTACCCGGGGGGCGCGGGACCCCACTATGGCTACACCTTC.

The V and J genes are TRBV27 and TRBJ2-1; 9 bases are shared with TRBD2. The length of the CDR3 is 14 residues. Germline V gives CDR1 MNHEY, CDR2 SMNVEV (reference sequence). Losses at the gene ends were 2 bases for V and 9 bases for J; bases not matched to a gene: 5. In nucleotides, the CDR3 is TGTGCCAGCAGTTTAGGGGCGGGGGGGCTTGAGCAGTTCTTC. It specifies CASSLGAGGLEQFF.

This clonotype was seen more than once but under ten times. The V gene is TRBV7-8, the J gene TRBJ2-3; 8 positions agree with TRBD2. There are 18 residues in the CDR3. Germline loops: CDR1 SGHVS, CDR2 FQNEAQ. The J segment lost 5 bases and the V segment lost 2 bases, leaving 15 bases of the junction unmatched. The CDR3, as DNA: TGTGCCAGCAGCTTACGGTCCGGACTAGCCCCGAGTTTAGATACGCAGTATTTT. It specifies CASSLRSGLAPSLDTQYF. The full variable domain, its missing parts supplied by reference TRBV7-8 and TRBJ2-3, is GAGVSQSPRYKVAKRGQDVALRCDPISGHVSLFWYQQALGQGPEFLTYFQNEAQLDKSGLPSDRFFAERPEGSVSTLKIQRTQQEDSAVYLCASSLRSGLAPSLDTQYFGPGTRLTVL.

This clonotype has a handful of counts. This chain links TRBV5-1 with TRBJ2-1, with 14 bases matching TRBD2. Trimming removed 2 bases from V and 0 bases from J; junction bases left unmatched: 16. This CDR3 region has 22 residues. Looked up from germline, CDR1 is SGHRS and CDR2 is YFSETQ. CDR3 sequence (DNA): TGCGCCAGCAGCTTCGGAATCTCCGGGACTAGCGGGGGTTTCAGCTCCTACAATGAGCAGTTCTTC. It specifies CASSFGISGTSGGFSSYNEQFF.

This chain uses TRBV7-9 with TRBJ2-2, with 7 bases that match TRBD2. Germline lookup yields CDR1 SEHNR and CDR2 FQNEAQ (reference sequence). V shed 5 bases, J shed 5 bases, and the junction held 5 bases outside the gene matches. The length of the CDR3 is 14 residues. Written as DNA, the CDR3 is TGTGCCAGCAGCCCCCCCGGGAGGACCGGGGAGCTGTTTTTT. It specifies CASSPPGRTGELFF.

This clonotype showed up just a few times. The genes are TRBV10-3 and TRBJ2-6, with D maybe TRBD2 (5 bases). The CDR3 extends over 15 amino acids. Trimming left V 1 base short and J 4 bases short, with 8 bases between. Looked up from germline, CDR1 is ENHRY and CDR2 is SYGVKD. This CDR3 is CAISEWEIGANVLTF. The CDR3 region has the DNA TGTGCCATCAGTGAGTGGGAGATAGGGGCCAACGTCCTGACTTTC.

The chain recombines TRBV4-3 with TRBJ2-2, with 7 nucleotides matching TRBD1. The CDR3 loop spans 17 amino acids. V gave up 0 bases and J gave up 0 bases; unmatched junction bases: 4. The germline V gene encodes CDR1 LGHNA and CDR2 YSLEER. CDR3 protein: CASSQEVGQTNTGELFF. The CDR3 DNA reads as TGCGCCAGCAGCCAAGAGGTGGGACAGACGAACACCGGGGAGCTGTTTTTT.